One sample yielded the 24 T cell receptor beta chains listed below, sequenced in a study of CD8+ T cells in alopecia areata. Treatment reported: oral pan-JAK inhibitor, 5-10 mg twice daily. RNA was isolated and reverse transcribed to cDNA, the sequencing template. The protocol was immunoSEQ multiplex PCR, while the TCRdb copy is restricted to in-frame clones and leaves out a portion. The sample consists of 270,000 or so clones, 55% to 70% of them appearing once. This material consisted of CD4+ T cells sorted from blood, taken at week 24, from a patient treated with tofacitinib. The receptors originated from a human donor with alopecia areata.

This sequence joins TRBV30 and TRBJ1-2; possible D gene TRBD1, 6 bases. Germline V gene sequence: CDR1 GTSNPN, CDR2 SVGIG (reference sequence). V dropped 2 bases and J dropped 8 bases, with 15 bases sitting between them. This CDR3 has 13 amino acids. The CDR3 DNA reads TGTGCCTGGAGTCCCGGGACACCGGGAGGCTACACCTTC. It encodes CAWSPGTPGGYTF.

CDR3 in DNA: TGTGCCTGGAGTGGACAGGCGGGTTATGGCTACACCTTC. This encodes CAWSGQAGYGYTF. J is TRBJ1-2 and V is TRBV30; tentatively, D is TRBD1 (6 bases). CDR3 length equals 13 residues. With 1 base removed from V and 5 bases from J, the gap between germline ends came to 11 bases. Germline CDR1 and CDR2: GTSNPN and SVGIG (reference sequence).

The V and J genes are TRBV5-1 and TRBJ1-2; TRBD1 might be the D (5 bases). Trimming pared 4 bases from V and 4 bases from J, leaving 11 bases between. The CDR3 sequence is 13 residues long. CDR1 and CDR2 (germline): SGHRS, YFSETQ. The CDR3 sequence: CASSPGTSYGYTF. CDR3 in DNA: TGCGCCAGCAGCCCCGGGACGTCCTATGGCTACACCTTC.

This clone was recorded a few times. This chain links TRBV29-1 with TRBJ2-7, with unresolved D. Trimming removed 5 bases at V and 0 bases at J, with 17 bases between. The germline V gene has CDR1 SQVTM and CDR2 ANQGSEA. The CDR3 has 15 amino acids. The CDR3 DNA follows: TGCAGCGTTCTACAGACTCTTTTTGGCTCCTACGAGCAGTACTTC. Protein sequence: CSVLQTLFGSYEQYF.

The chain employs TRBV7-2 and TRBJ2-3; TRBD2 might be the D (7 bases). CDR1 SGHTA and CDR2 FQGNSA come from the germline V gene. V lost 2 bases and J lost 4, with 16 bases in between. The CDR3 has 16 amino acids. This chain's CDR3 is CASSLMLQGRADTQYF. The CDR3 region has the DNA TGTGCCAGCAGCTTAATGTTGCAGGGGAGGGCAGATACGCAGTATTTT.

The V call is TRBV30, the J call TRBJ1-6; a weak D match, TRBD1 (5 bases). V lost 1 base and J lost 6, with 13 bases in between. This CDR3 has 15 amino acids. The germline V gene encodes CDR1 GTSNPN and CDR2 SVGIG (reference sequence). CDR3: CAWSEGRGTNSPLHF. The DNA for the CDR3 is TGTGCCTGGAGTGAAGGGCGGGGGACTAATTCACCCCTCCACTTT. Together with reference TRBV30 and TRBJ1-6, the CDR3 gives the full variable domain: SQTIHQWPATLVQPVGSPLSLECTVEGTSNPNLYWYRQAAGRGLQLLFYSVGIGQISSEVPQNLSASRPQDRQFILSSKKLLLSDSGFYLCAWSEGRGTNSPLHFGNGTRLTVT.

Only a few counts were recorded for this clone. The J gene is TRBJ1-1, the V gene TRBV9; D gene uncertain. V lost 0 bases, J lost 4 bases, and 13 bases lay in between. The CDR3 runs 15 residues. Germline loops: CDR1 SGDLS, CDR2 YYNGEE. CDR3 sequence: CASSVGDAGATEAFF. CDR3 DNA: TGTGCCAGCAGCGTAGGAGACGCGGGCGCCACTGAAGCTTTCTTT.

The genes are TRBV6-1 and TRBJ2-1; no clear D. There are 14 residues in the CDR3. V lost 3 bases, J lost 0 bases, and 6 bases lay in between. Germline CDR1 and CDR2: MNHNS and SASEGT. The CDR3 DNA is TGTGCCAGCAGTGACGGAAACTCCTACAATGAGCAGTTCTTC. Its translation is CASSDGNSYNEQFF.

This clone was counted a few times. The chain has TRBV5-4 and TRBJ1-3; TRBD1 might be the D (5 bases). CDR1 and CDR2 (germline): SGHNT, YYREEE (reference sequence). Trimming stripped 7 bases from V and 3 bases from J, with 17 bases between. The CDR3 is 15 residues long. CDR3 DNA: TGTGCCAGCGGTAACCCCCGGGACGGTGGAAACACCATATATTTT. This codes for CASGNPRDGGNTIYF.

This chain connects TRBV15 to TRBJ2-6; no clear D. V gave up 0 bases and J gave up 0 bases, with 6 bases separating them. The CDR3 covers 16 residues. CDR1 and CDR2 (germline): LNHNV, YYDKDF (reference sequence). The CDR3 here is CATSRDEISGANVLTF. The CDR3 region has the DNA TGTGCCACCAGCAGAGATGAGATCTCTGGGGCCAACGTCCTGACTTTC.

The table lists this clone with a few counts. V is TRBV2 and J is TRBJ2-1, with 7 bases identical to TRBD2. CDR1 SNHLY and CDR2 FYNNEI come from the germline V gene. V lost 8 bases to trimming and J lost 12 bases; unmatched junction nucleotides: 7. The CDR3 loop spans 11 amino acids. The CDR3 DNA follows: TGTGCCAGCGCGGCTAGCGGACCGCAGTTCTTC. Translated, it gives CASAASGPQFF. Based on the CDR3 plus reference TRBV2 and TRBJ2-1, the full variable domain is EPEVTQTPSHQVTQMGQEVILRCVPISNHLYFYWYRQILGQKVEFLVSFYNNEISEKSEIFDDQFSVERPDGSNFTLKIRSTKLEDSAMYFCASAASGPQFFGPGTRLTVL.

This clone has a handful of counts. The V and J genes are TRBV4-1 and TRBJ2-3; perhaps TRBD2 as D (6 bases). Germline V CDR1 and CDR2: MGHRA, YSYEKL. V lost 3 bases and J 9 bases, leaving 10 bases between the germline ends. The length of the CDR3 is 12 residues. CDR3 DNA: TGCGCCAGCAGCCATATGGGGGGAACGCAGTATTTT. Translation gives CASSHMGGTQYF.

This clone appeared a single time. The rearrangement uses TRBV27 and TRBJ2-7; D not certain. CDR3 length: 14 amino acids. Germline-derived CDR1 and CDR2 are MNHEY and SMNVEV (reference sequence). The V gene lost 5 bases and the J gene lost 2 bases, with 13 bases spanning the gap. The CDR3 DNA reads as TGTGCCAGCAGTCGTCCGGGTAGCACCTACGAGCAGTACTTC. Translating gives CASSRPGSTYEQYF.

The CDR3 nucleotides are TGTGCCAGCAGCTCGCAGACAGGGGATGATACGCAGTATTTT. This translates into CASSSQTGDDTQYF. J is TRBJ2-3 and V is TRBV7-3, with 8 bases lining up with TRBD1. The junction had 6 bases not matched to a gene; V was cut back by 4 bases and J by 6 bases. Germline loops: CDR1 SGHTA, CDR2 FQGTGA. The CDR3 covers 14 residues.

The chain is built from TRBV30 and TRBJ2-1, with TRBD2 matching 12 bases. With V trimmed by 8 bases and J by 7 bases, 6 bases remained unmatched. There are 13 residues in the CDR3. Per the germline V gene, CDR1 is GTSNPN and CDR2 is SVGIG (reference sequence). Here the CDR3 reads CAHGLAGRNEQFF. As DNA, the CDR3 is TGTGCCCACGGACTAGCGGGGCGAAATGAGCAGTTCTTC.

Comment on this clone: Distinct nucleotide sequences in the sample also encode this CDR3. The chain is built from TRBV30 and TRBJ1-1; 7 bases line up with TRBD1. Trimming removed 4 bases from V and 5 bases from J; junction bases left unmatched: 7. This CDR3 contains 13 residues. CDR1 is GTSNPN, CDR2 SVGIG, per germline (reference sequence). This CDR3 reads CAWTDRAGTEAFF. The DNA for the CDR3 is TGTGCCTGGACCGACAGGGCTGGGACTGAAGCTTTCTTT.

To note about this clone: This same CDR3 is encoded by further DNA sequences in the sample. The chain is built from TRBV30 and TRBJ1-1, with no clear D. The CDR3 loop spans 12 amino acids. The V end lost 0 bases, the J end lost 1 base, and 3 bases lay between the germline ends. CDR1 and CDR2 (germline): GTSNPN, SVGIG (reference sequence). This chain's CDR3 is CAWSVGNTEAFF. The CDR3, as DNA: TGTGCCTGGAGTGTCGGGAACACTGAAGCTTTCTTT.

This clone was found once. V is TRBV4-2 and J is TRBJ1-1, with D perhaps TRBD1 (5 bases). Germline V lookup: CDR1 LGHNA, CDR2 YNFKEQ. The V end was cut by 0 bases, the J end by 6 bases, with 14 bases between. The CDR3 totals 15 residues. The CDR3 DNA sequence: TGTGCCAGCAGCCAAGAGAGGGGTGAAGGCGCTGAAGCTTTCTTT. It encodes CASSQERGEGAEAFF.

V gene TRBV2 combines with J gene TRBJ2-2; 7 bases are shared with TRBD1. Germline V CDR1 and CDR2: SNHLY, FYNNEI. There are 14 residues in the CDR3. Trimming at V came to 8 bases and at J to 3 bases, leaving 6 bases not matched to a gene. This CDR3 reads CASGSGTDTGELFF. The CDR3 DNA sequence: TGTGCCAGCGGCTCCGGGACAGACACCGGGGAGCTGTTTTTT.

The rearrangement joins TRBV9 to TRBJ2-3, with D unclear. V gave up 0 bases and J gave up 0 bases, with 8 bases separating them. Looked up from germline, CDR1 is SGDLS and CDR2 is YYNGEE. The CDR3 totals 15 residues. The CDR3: CASSVGWLSTDTQYF. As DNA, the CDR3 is TGTGCCAGCAGCGTAGGCTGGCTTAGCACAGATACGCAGTATTTT.

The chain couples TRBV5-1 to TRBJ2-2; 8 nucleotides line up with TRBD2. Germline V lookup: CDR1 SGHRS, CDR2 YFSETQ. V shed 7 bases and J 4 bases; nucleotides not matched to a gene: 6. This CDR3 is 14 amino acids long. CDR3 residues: CASGREGITGELFF. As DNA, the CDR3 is TGCGCCAGCGGCCGGGAGGGAATCACCGGGGAGCTGTTTTTT.

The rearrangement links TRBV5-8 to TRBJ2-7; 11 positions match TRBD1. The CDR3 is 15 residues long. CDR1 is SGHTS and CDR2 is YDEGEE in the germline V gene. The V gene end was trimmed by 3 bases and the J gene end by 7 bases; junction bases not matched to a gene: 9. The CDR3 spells CASSYTGTGGREQYF. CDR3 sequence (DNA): TGTGCCAGCAGCTACACCGGGACAGGGGGTCGGGAGCAGTACTTC.

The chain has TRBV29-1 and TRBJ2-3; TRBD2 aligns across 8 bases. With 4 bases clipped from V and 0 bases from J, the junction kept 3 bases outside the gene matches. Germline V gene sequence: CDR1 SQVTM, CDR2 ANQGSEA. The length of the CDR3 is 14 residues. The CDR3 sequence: CSVGVAGSTDTQYF. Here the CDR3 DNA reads TGCAGCGTTGGGGTAGCGGGGAGCACAGATACGCAGTATTTT.

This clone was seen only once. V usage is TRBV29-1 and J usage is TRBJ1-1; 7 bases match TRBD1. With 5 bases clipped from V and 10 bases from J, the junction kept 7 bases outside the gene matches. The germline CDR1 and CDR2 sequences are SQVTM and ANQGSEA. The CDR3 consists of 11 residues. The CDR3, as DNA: TGCAGCGTTCCTACAGGGGAAGGAGCTTTCTTT. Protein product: CSVPTGEGAFF.